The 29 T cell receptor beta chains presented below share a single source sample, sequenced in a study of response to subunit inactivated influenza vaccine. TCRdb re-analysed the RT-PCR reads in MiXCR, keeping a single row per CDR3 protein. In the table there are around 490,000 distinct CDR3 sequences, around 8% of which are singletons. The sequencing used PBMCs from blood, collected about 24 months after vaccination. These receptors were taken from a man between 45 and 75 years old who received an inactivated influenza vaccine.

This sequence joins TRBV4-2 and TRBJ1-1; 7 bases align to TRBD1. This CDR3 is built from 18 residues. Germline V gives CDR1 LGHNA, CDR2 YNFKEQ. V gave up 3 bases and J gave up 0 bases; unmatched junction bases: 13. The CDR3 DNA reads TGTGCCAGCAGCCATGGTTCCAATACCGGGACAGTGAACACTGAAGCTTTCTTT. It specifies CASSHGSNTGTVNTEAFF.

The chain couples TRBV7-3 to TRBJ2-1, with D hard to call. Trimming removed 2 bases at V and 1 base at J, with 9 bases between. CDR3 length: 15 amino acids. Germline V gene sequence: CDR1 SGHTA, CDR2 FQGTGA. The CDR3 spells CASSLEAKSYNEQFF. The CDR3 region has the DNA TGTGCCAGCAGCTTAGAGGCCAAGTCCTACAATGAGCAGTTCTTC. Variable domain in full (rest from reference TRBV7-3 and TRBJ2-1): GAGVSQTPSNKVTEKGKYVELRCDPISGHTALYWYRQSLGQGPEFLIYFQGTGAADDSGLPNDRFFAVRPEGSVSTLKIQRTERGDSAVYLCASSLEAKSYNEQFFGPGTRLTVL.

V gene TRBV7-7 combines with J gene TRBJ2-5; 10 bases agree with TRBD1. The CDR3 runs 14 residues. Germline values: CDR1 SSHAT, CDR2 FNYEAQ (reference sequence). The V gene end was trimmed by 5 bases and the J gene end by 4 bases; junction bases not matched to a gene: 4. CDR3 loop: CASSKTGGLETQYF. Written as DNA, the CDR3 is TGTGCCAGCAGCAAGACAGGGGGCTTAGAGACCCAGTACTTC.

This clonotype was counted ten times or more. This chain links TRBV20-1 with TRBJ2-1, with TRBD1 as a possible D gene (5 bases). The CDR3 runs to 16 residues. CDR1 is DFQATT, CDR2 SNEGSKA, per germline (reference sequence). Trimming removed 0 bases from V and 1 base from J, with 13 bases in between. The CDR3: CSARDWGAESYNEQFF. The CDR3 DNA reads TGCAGTGCTAGAGATTGGGGCGCTGAATCCTACAATGAGCAGTTCTTC.

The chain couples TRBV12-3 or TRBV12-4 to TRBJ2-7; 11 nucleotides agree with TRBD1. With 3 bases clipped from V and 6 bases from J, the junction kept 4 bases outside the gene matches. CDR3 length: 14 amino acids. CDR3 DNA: TGTGCCAGCAGTTTCCTCGGGACAGGGGGCGAGCAGTACTTC. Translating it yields CASSFLGTGGEQYF.

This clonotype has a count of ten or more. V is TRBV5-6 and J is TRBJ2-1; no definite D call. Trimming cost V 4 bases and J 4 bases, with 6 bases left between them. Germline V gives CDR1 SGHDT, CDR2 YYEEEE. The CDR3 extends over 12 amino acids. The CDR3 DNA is TGTGCCAGCAGCCTGCAGTACAATGAGCAGTTCTTC. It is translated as CASSLQYNEQFF.

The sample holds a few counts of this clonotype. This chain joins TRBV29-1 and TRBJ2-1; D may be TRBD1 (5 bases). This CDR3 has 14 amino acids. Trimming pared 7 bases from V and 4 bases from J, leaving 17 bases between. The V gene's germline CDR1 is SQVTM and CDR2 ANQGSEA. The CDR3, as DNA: TGCAGCGGAGGACGCGGAACAGGATACAATGAGCAGTTCTTC. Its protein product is CSGGRGTGYNEQFF.

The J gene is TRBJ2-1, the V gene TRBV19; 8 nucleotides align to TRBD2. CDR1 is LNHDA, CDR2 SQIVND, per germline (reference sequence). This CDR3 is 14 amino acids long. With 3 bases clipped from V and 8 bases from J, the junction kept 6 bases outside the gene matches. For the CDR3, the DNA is TGTGCCAGTAGTATCCAGCGGGGGTGGGATGAGCAGTTCTTC. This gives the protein CASSIQRGWDEQFF.

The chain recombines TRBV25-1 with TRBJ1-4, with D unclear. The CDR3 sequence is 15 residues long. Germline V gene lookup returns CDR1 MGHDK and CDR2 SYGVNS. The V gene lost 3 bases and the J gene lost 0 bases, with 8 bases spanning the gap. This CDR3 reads CASSEAGTTNEKLFF. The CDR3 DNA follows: TGTGCCAGCAGTGAGGCAGGAACAACTAATGAAAAACTGTTTTTT.

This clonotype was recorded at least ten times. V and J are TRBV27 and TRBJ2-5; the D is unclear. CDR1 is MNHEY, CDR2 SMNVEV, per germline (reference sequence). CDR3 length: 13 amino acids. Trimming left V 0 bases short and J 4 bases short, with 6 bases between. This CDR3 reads CASSLSAIETQYF. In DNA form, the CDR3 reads TGTGCCAGCAGTTTATCAGCGATAGAGACCCAGTACTTC.

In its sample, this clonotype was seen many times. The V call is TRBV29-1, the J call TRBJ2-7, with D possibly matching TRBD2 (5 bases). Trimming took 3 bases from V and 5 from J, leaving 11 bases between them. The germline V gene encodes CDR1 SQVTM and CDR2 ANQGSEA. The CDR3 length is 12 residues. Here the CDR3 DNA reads TGCAGCGTTGAGGCAGCGGACCACGAGCAGTACTTC. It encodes CSVEAADHEQYF.

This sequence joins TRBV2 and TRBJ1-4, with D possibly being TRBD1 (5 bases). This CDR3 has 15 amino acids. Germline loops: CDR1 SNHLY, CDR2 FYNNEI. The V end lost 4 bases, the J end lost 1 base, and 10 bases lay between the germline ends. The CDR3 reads CASSGAGLTNEKLFF. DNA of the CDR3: TGTGCCAGCAGTGGGGCAGGGCTAACTAATGAAAAACTGTTTTTT.

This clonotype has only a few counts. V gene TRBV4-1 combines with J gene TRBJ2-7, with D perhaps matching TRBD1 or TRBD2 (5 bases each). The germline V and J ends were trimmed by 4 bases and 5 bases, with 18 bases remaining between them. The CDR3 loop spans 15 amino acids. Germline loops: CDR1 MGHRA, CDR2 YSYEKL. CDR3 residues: CASSRTWDPFDEQYF. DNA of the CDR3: TGCGCCAGCAGCCGTACCTGGGACCCCTTTGACGAGCAGTACTTC.

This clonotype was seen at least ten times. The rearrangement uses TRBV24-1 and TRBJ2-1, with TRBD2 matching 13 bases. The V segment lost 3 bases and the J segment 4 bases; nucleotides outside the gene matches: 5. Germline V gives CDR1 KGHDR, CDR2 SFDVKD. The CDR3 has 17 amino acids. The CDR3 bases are TGTGCCACCAGTGATCCGGGACTAGCGGGATTTTACAATGAGCAGTTCTTC. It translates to CATSDPGLAGFYNEQFF.

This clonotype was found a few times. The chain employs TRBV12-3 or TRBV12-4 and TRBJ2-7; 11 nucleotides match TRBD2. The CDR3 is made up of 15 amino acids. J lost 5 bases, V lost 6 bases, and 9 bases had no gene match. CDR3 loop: CASRRRLAGSHEQYF. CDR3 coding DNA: TGTGCCAGCAGGAGGCGACTAGCGGGATCGCACGAGCAGTACTTC.

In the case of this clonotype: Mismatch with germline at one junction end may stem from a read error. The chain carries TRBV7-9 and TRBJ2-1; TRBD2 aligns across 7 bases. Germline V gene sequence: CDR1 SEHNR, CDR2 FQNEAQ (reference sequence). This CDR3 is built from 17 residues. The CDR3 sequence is CASTLNILAATYNEQFF. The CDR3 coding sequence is TGTGCCAGCACCTTAAATATTCTAGCGGCTACCTACAATGAGCAGTTCTTC.

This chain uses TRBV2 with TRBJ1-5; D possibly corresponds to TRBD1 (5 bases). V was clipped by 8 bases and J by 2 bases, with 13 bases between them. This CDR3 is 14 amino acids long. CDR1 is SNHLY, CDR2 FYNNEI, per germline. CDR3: CASGGQGRNQPQHF. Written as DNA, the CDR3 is TGTGCCAGCGGCGGGCAGGGTCGCAATCAGCCCCAGCATTTT. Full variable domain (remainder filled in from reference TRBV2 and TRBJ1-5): EPEVTQTPSHQVTQMGQEVILRCVPISNHLYFYWYRQILGQKVEFLVSFYNNEISEKSEIFDDQFSVERPDGSNFTLKIRSTKLEDSAMYFCASGGQGRNQPQHFGDGTRLSIL.

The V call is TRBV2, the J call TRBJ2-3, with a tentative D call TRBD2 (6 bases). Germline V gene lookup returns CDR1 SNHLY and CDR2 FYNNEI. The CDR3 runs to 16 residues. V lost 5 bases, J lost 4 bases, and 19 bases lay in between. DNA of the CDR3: TGTGCCAGCAGTTTTCCGGGACTCAACATCCCAGATACGCAGTATTTT. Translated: CASSFPGLNIPDTQYF.

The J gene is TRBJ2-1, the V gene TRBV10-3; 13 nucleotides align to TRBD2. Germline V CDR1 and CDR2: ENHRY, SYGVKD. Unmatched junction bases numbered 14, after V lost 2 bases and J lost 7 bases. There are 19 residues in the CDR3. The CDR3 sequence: CAISEPGLAGVRFRNEQFF. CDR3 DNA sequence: TGTGCCATCAGTGAGCCCGGACTAGCGGGAGTAAGGTTCAGGAATGAGCAGTTCTTC.

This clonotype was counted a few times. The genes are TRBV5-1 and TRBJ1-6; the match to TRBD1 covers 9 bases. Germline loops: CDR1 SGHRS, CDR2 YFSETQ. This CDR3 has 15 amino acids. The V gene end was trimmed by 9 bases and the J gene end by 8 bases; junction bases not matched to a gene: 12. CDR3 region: CAIETGQGFHSPLHF. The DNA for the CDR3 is TGCGCCATCGAAACGGGACAGGGTTTTCATTCACCCCTCCACTTT.

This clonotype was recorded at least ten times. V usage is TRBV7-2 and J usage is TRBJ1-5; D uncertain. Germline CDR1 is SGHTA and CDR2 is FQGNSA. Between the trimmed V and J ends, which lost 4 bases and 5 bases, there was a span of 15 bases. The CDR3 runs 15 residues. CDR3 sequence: CASSYTLGPYQPQHF. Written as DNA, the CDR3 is TGTGCCAGCAGCTATACCCTTGGGCCGTATCAGCCCCAGCATTTT.

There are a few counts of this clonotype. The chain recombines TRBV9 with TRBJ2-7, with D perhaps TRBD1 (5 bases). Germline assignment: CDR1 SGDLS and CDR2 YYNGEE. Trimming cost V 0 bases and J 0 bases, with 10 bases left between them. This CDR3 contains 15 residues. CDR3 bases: TGTGCCAGCAGCGTAGGTGACAGCCCCTCCTACGAGCAGTACTTC. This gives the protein CASSVGDSPSYEQYF.

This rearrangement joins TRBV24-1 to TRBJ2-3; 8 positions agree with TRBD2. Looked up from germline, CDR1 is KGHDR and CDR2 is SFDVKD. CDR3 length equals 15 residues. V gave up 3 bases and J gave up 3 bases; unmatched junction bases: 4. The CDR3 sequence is CATSDGGGMTDTQYF. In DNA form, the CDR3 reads TGTGCCACCAGTGATGGCGGGGGGATGACAGATACGCAGTATTTT.

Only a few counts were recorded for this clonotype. In DNA form, the CDR3 reads TGTGCCAGCGGACCAGGGGGCGCAGAAAAACTGTTTTTT. Protein product: CASGPGGAEKLFF. The chain links TRBV6-6 to TRBJ1-4; 8 bases map to TRBD1. The CDR3 runs 13 residues. The germline V gene has CDR1 MNHNY and CDR2 SVGAGI (reference sequence). The ends lost 8 bases at V and 8 bases at J; junction bases unmatched: 7.

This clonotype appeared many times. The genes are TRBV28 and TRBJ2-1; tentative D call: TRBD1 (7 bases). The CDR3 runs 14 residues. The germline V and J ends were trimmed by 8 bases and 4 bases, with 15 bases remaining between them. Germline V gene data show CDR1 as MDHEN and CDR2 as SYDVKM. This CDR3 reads CASPPPGGYNEQFF. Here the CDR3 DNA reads TGTGCCAGCCCCCCTCCAGGGGGGTACAATGAGCAGTTCTTC.

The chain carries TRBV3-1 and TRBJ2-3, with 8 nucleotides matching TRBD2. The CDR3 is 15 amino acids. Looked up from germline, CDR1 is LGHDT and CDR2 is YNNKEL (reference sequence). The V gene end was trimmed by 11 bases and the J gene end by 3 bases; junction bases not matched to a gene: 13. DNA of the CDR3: TGTGCCTGCTGCAAGCAGGGCGGGAGGACAGATACGCAGTATTTT. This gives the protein CACCKQGGRTDTQYF.

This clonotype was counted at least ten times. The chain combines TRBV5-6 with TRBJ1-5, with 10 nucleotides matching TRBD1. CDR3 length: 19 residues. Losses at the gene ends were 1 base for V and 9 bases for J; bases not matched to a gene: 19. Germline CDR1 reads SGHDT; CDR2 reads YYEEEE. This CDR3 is CASSLRRTGGQFASPPQHF. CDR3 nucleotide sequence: TGTGCCAGCAGCTTGCGGAGGACAGGGGGACAATTCGCCTCCCCGCCCCAGCATTTT.

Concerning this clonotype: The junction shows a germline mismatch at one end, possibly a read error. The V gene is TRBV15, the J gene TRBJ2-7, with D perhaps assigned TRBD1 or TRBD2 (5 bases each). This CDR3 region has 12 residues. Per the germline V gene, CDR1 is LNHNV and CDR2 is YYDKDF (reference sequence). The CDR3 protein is CATSRDSWGKHF. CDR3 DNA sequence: TGTGCCACCAGCAGAGATAGCTGGGGGAAGCACTTC. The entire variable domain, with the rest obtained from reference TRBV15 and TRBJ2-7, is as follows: DAMVIQNPRYQVTQFGKPVTLSCSQTLNHNVMYWYQQKSSQAPKLLFHYYDKDFNNEADTPDNFQSRRPNTSFCFLDIRSPGLGDTAMYLCATSRDSWGKHFGPGTRLTVT.

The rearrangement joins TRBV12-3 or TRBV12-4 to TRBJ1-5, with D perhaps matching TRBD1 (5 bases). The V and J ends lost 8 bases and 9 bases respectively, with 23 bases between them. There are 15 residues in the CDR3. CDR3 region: CASSWSGGRRGPQHF. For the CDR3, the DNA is TGTGCCAGCTCCTGGTCGGGGGGGAGAAGGGGGCCCCAGCATTTT.